The entry that follows covers one T cell receptor (beta chain) sequence. This entry comes from a study of blood T cell repertoires in COVID-19. Background on the study: The analysed material was cDNA or gDNA that came from T cells, B-cell-depleted T cells, or PBMCs.

This CDR3 is 13 amino acids long. Germline assignment: CDR1 MGHRA and CDR2 YSYEKL. The V end lost 5 bases, the J end lost 4 bases, and 9 bases lay between the germline ends. In the source study's methods: Estimation of nucleated cell counts relied on the amplification of reference gene primers. Clones were read by immunoSEQ multiplex PCR, and TCRdb kept only the in-frame ones, dropping some. V and J calls and clone size are those listed in that table; D and trimming were worked out from the DNA. The top ten hold roughly 9.4% of the sample, which has about 390,000 clones, around nine tenths seen once. The study counted Cohort 3 donors as recovered given two negative PCRs, clearance, or symptom resolution.

The sequence derives from a woman between 45 and 60 years old who had recovered from COVID-19. The sequenced sample was PBMCs or T cells enriched from blood (not recorded which). The genes are TRBV4-1 and TRBJ1-5; maybe TRBD1 (6 bases). CDR3 bases: TGCGCCAGCAGCGAACAGGGTAATCAGCCCCAGCATTTT. The encoded protein is CASSEQGNQPQHF.